This record concerns one T cell receptor (beta chain) sequence. Its antigen is unknown. The data derive from a study of graft-versus-host responses after intestinal transplantation. V was pared by 0 bases and J by 3 bases, with 10 bases of the junction left unmatched. This CDR3 is 18 amino acids long. Looked up from germline, CDR1 is SEHNR and CDR2 is FQNEAQ (reference sequence). Sequenced by immunoSEQ multiplex PCR; TCRdb stores in-frame clones only, minus some. The table has some 81,000 clones, 85% to 90% seen once. V gene TRBV7-9 combines with J gene TRBJ1-1, with 10 nucleotides matching TRBD1. This clonotype was obtained from a human donor who received an intestinal transplant. Sequencing used unstimulated CD4+ T cells sorted from spleen or lymph node cells, obtained before intestinal transplant. The CDR3 nucleotides are TGTGCCAGCAGCTTAGCGCTAAGTGGGACAGGGGATTACACTGAAGCTTTCTTT. It encodes CASSLALSGTGDYTEAFF.